This T cell receptor (beta chain) was identified during a study of human T cells and chemical hapten exposure (dated by TCRdb to the early 2020s). Regarding the complete study: For sensitization, 2% DPC in acetone was applied to an approximately 2 cm by approximately 2 cm area of upper inner arm skin. Throughout the approximately 24-week study period, patients were also given weekly therapeutic DPC doses on the scalp. Patch testing was performed on the upper back with Finn chambers containing 0.01% DPC, and the patch tests were scored after 6 days according to International Contact Dermatitis Research Group standards. Most of the patients in the cohort were female, and the cohort covered alopecia areata with under or over 50% scalp involvement, alopecia totalis and alopecia universalis. Libraries were combined into a pool for sequencing, and differences in TCR yield between samples came mainly from small differences in library volumes within the pool. In alopecia patients, the study followed how the peripheral blood TCR repertoire changed in vivo over primary and secondary sensitization to diphenylcyclopropenone (DPC), a hapten. Patient blood was sampled pre-sensitization (week 0) and at 2, 6 and about 24 weeks after DPC sensitization. For TCR sequencing, blood came from 25 to 35 alopecia patients at anywhere from one to four time points (pre-sensitization, 2, 6 and 24 weeks). Results and caveats for the whole study, not just this receptor: Alopecia, a presumed autoimmune disease, was present in all patients, so the immune response of the patients might differ from that of healthy individuals. Significantly more large CDR3 similarity clusters were formed by expanded TCRs than by pre-sensitization or healthy control sets, consistent with antigen-driven responses. The number of TCRs above 1 in 1000 frequency did not change with DPC sensitization; there was no evidence of global repertoire structure alterations. A positive correlation was found between the number of PT1 expanded TCRs and patch test score, with significance reached at thresholds 8, 16 and 32 but not 4. After repeated subsampling, the strength of the expansion versus patch-test correlation and the threshold at which it became significant changed.

CDR1 and CDR2, looked up from the germline V gene, are SGHTA and FQGNSA. The germline V and J ends show losses of 5 bases and 0 bases respectively, and no gene match explains 2 bases of the junction. Spanning cysteine to phenylalanine, the CDR3 consists of 16 amino acids. Left in the record is the CDR3 DNA by itself, 48 bases read in frame from the first base. In the paper's terms, the time point label means: patch test 2, 6 weeks after DPC sensitization. The sample's treatment or condition label is to be understood as: therapeutic diphenylcyclopropenone sensitization with weekly scalp DPC. Blood at each patch-test visit was drawn before the patch test was applied. Patients were eligible if aged 18 to 70, diagnosed with alopecia and judged suitable for DPC therapy, and pregnant patients were excluded. Unfractionated whole blood was collected in Tempus Blood RNA tubes, and total RNA was extracted from that blood.

The library was made by RACE. The listed sequencing device is NextSeq 500. During library preparation, unique molecular identifiers were attached to individual cDNA molecules so that TCRs could be counted quantitatively and reproducibly. Each blood RNA sample was used to sequence both TCR alpha and TCR beta chains. The authors' analysis ran thus. A median of roughly 99,000 TCRs per sample was observed, with a range of roughly 20,000 to 700,000. The Decombinator software suite was used to annotate V, J and CDR3 in the TCR reads. For the PS versus PT1 abundance plots, all samples were subsampled to the same number of TCRs (28,000). Expanded TCRs were defined as absent before sensitization and observed at least eight times at the 2-week time point. TCRdb trimmed the raw reads at Q25, called clones with MiXCR and kept productive beta chains. Rows are combined by CDR3 protein, so each entry shows the most common genes and DNA. TCRdb's processing, not the authors' own work, is the source of the V and J calls. This sample comprises a few hundred thousand distinct CDR3 sequences, around 6% of them detected only once. The top ten constitute over 5.5% of the sample.

A word on this clonotype: This receptor's antigen is unknown. Base qualities are not recorded, but no much larger clone differs from it by a single base.

This clonotype was sampled from a woman younger than 35 with alopecia areata. Some clones in this sample may be carry-over from other donors' samples. The chain joins TRBV7-2 to TRBJ2-7, and TRBD2 matches 15 of the central bases. The sample was whole blood, taken in connection with sensitization to the hapten diphenylcyclopropenone (DPC). In nucleotides, the sequence is TGTGCCAGCAGCCCGGGACTAGCGGGGGGCTCCTACGAGCAGTACTTC. Translated, this is CASSPGLAGGSYEQYF.